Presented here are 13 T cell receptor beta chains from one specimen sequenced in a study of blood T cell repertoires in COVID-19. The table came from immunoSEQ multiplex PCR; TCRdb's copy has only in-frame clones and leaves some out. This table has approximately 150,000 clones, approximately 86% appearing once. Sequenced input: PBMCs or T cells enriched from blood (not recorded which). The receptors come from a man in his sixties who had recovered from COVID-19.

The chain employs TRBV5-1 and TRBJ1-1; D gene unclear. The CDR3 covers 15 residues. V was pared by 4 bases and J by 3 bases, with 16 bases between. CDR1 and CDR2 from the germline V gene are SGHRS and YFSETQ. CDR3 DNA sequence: TGCGCCAGCAGCCTCGACGGCCTCGACTACACTGAAGCTTTCTTT. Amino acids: CASSLDGLDYTEAFF.

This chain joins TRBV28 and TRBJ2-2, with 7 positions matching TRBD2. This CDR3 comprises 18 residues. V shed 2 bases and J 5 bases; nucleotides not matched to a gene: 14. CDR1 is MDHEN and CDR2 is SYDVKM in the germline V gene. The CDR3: CASSLDWVREEDTGELFF. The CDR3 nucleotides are TGTGCCAGCAGTTTAGATTGGGTCCGGGAGGAAGATACCGGGGAGCTGTTTTTT.

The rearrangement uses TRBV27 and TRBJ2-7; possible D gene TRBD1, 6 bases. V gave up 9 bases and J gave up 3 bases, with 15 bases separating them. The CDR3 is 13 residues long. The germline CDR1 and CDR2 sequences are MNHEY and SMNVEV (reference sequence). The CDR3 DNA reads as TGTGCCAGTTCCCGGCCAGGGGACTACGAGCAGTACTTC. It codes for CASSRPGDYEQYF.

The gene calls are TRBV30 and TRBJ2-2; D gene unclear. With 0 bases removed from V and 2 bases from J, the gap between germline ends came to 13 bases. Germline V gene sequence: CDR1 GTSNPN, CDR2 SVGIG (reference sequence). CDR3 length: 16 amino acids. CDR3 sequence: CAWSVLSSRNTGELFF. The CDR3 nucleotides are TGTGCCTGGAGTGTACTTTCTTCTAGAAACACCGGGGAGCTGTTTTTT. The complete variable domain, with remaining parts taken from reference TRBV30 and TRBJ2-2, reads SQTIHQWPATLVQPVGSPLSLECTVEGTSNPNLYWYRQAAGRGLQLLFYSVGIGQISSEVPQNLSASRPQDRQFILSSKKLLLSDSGFYLCAWSVLSSRNTGELFFGEGSRLTVL.

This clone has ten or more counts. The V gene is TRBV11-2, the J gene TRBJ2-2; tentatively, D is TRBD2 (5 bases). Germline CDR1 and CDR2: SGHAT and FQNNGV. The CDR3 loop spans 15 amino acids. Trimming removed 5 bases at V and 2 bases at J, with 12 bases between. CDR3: CASSPRALNTGELFF. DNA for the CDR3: TGTGCCAGCAGCCCGCGGGCCTTAAACACCGGGGAGCTGTTTTTT. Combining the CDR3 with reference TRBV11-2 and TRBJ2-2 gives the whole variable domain EAGVAQSPRYKIIEKRQSVAFWCNPISGHATLYWYQQILGQGPKLLIQFQNNGVVDDSQLPKDRFSAERLKGVDSTLKIQPAKLEDSAVYLCASSPRALNTGELFFGEGSRLTVL.

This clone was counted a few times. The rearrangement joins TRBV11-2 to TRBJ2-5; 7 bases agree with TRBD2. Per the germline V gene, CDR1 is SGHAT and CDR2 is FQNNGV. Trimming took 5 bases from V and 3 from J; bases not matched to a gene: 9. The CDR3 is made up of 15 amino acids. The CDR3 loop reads CASSVNPSGKETQYF. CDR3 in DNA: TGTGCCAGCAGCGTGAACCCAAGCGGGAAAGAGACCCAGTACTTC.

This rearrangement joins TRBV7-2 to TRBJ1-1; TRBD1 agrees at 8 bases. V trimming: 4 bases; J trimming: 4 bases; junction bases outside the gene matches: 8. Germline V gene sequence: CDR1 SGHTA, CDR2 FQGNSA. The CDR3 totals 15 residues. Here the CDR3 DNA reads TGTGCCAGCAGCTGGGCCGGACAGGGAGGCACTGAAGCTTTCTTT. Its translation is CASSWAGQGGTEAFF.

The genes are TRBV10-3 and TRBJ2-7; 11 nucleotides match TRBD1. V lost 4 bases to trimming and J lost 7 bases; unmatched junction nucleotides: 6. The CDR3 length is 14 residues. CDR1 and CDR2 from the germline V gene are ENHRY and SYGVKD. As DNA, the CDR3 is TGTGCCATCAGTGGCGGGACAGGGGGACGAGAGCAGTACTTC. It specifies CAISGGTGGREQYF.

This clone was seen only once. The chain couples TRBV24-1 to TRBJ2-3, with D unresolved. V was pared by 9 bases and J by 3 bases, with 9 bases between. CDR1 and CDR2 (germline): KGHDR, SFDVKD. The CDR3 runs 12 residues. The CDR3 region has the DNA TGTGCCACCCTTAGCTCAACAGATACGCAGTATTTT. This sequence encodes CATLSSTDTQYF.

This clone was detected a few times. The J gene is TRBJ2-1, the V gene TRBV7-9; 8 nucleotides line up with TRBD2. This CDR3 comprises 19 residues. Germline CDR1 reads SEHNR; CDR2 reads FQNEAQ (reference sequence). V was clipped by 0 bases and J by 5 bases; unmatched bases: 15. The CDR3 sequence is CASSLANIVAGTLDNEQFF. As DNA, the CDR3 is TGTGCCAGCAGCTTAGCTAACATTGTAGCGGGGACTTTAGACAATGAGCAGTTCTTC.

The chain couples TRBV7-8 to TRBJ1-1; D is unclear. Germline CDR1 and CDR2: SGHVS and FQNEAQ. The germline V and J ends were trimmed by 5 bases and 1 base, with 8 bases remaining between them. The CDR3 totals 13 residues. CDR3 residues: CASSRSKNTEAFF. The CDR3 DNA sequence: TGTGCCAGCAGCCGAAGCAAGAACACTGAAGCTTTCTTT. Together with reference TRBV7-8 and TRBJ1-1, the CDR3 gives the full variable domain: GAGVSQSPRYKVAKRGQDVALRCDPISGHVSLFWYQQALGQGPEFLTYFQNEAQLDKSGLPSDRFFAERPEGSVSTLKIQRTQQEDSAVYLCASSRSKNTEAFFGQGTRLTVV.

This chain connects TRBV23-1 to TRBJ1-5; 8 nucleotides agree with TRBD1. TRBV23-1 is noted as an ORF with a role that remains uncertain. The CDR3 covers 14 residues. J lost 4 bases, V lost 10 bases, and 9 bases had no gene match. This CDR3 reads CATFGQGRNQPQHF. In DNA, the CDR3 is TGCGCCACCTTCGGACAGGGAAGGAATCAGCCCCAGCATTTT.

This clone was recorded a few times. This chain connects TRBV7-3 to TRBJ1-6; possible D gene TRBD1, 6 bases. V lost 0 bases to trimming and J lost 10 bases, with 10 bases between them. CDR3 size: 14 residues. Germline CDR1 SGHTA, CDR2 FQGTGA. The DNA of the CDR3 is TGTGCCAGCAGCTTAACGGGGGCTTTGTCACCCCTCCACTTT. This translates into CASSLTGALSPLHF.